This paragraph reports one T cell receptor beta chain. What it recognizes is unknown. This sample is part of a study of cytomegalovirus exposure and HLA in healthy donors. Findings and caveats of the study: Presence/absence analysis assumed near-uniform sequencing depth across donors. In a later analysis, HLA-C alleles had the fewest associated TCRs, DRB1 alleles the most. Most TCR sequences were seen very rarely across donors, but some public TCRs occurred in many. Data from an earlier analysis indicated that most TCR beta V segments were productive either about 90% or about 30% of the time.

PCR used 60 Vbeta primers and 13 Jbeta primers. Profiling relied on immunoSEQ multiplex PCR, and the TCRdb table lists in-frame clones only, not all of them. The sample's table shows about 84,000 clones. From germline, CDR1 is SGHRS and CDR2 YFSETQ. This CDR3 is 13 amino acids long. V dropped 5 bases and J dropped 3; count of bases not matched to a gene: 5. The sequence was obtained from a man aged 45-60 years in good health and CMV-seronegative. Sequenced sample: PBMCs. The chain recombines TRBV5-1 with TRBJ2-7; TRBD1 matches 7 bases. CDR3 sequence: CASRSGTDYEQYF. The CDR3 nucleotides read TGCGCCAGCAGAAGTGGGACAGACTACGAGCAGTACTTC.